These T cell receptor beta chains were read from a single sample in a study of cytomegalovirus exposure and HLA in healthy donors. Profiled with immunoSEQ multiplex PCR; TCRdb holds only in-frame clones, not every one. The table has 75,000 to 85,000 clones, over 70% seen once. Input material: PBMCs. These receptors came from a male donor in good health and CMV-seronegative. The CDR3 runs from the conserved cysteine through the conserved F or W. A D gene is named only where the DNA matches it firmly. Part of the rows lack a size; the others show once, few, many or a class for expanded clones.

>TRBJ1-2|-|TRBV6-1|-
CASSVDPNYGYPF
TGTGCCAGCAGTGTTGACCCTAACTATGGCTACCCCTTC
>TRBJ2-1|-|TRBV5-1|TRBD2
CASRRTSGESYNEQFF
TGCGCCAGCAGGCGGACTAGCGGGGAGTCCTACAATGAGCAGTTCTTC
>TRBJ2-1|once|TRBV5-1|TRBD1
CASSTGTGLANEQFF
TGCGCCAGCAGCACCGGGACAGGGCTTGCCAATGAGCAGTTCTTC
>TRBJ2-2|-|TRBV6-5|-
CASSYAGSGELFF
TGTGCCAGCAGTTACGCGGGCTCCGGGGAGCTGTTTTTT
>TRBJ1-1|-|TRBV19|-
CASTAGMTTQAFF
TGTGCCAGTACGGCAGGGATGACGACGCAAGCTTTCTTT
>TRBJ2-3|few|TRBV29-1|-
CSVEIGTDTQYF
TGCAGCGTTGAAATAGGCACAGATACGCAGTATTTT
>TRBJ2-5|-|TRBV5-1|-
CASSLAGQGETQYF
TGCGCCAGCAGCTTGGCCGGGCAGGGGGAGACCCAGTACTTC
>TRBJ2-1|-|TRBV27|TRBD2
CASSLMASGGNEQFF
TGTGCCAGCAGCTTAATGGCTAGCGGGGGCAATGAGCAGTTCTTC
>TRBJ2-1|-|TRBV7-3|TRBD2
CASSLSGEGNEQFF
TGTGCCAGCAGCTTAAGCGGGGAGGGCAATGAGCAGTTCTTC
>TRBJ1-5|-|TRBV27|-
CASRNSPSNQPQHF
TGTGCCAGCAGGAACAGCCCTAGCAATCAGCCCCAGCATTTT
>TRBJ2-1|-|TRBV15|TRBD2
CATSRSLADSSYNEQFF
TGTGCCACCAGCAGATCACTAGCGGACAGCTCCTACAATGAGCAGTTCTTC
>TRBJ2-6|-|TRBV5-6|-
CASTIPSGANVLTF
TGTGCCAGCACCATCCCCTCTGGGGCCAACGTCCTGACTTTC
>TRBJ2-3|-|TRBV2|-
CASSDAGATDTQYF
TGTGCCAGCAGTGACGCGGGGGCTACAGATACGCAGTATTTT
>TRBJ1-6|-|TRBV5-4|TRBD1
CASSLSSGQNNSPLHF
TGTGCCAGCAGCTTGTCATCGGGACAGAATAATTCACCCCTCCACTTT
>TRBJ1-1|-|TRBV10-2|-
CASSELRMNTEAFF
TGCGCCAGCAGTGAGTTGAGAATGAACACTGAAGCTTTCTTT
>TRBJ1-2|-|TRBV5-1|TRBD1
CASPERTGLGYTF
TGCGCCAGCCCGGAACGGACAGGGCTAGGCTACACCTTC
>TRBJ2-7|-|TRBV27|-
CASSLGQWPYEQYF
TGTGCCAGCAGTCTAGGACAGTGGCCATACGAGCAGTACTTC
>TRBJ2-3|-|TRBV19|TRBD2
CASSIEGTSGRAADTQYF
TGTGCCAGTAGTATAGAAGGGACTAGCGGGAGGGCGGCAGATACGCAGTATTTT
>TRBJ2-1|-|TRBV4-2|TRBD2
CASRAGGPHNEQFF
TGTGCCAGCAGAGCGGGGGGGCCCCACAATGAGCAGTTCTTC
>TRBJ2-6|once|TRBV7-2|TRBD1
CASSKLQGTGANVLTF
TGTGCCAGCAGCAAGCTACAGGGGACTGGGGCCAACGTCCTGACTTTC
>TRBJ2-7|-|TRBV7-8|-
CASSPTRAYEQYF
TGTGCCAGCAGTCCCACTAGGGCCTACGAGCAGTACTTC
>TRBJ1-1|-|TRBV29-1|-
CSVGGVSNTEAFF
TGCAGCGTTGGGGGGGTCTCGAACACTGAAGCTTTCTTT
>TRBJ2-7|-|TRBV4-1|TRBD1
CASSRGTGGRFYEQYF
TGCGCCAGCAGCCGCGGAACAGGGGGGCGTTTCTACGAGCAGTACTTC
>TRBJ1-1|-|TRBV28|-
CASSLSSGDTEAFF
TGTGCCAGCAGTTTATCCTCGGGGGACACTGAAGCTTTCTTT
>TRBJ1-6|-|TRBV5-1|TRBD1
CASSRDRVYNSPLHF
TGCGCCAGCAGTCGAGACAGGGTTTATAATTCACCCCTCCACTTT
>TRBJ1-1|-|TRBV11-2|-
CASSLDPGTTGAFF
TGTGCCAGCAGCTTAGACCCAGGAACGACGGGGGCTTTCTTT
>TRBJ2-5|-|TRBV5-1|-
CASSPGGGEETQYF
TGCGCCAGCAGCCCCGGAGGGGGGGAAGAGACCCAGTACTTC
>TRBJ2-6|few|TRBV5-1|-
CASSFLLTQTGANVLTF
TGCGCCAGCAGCTTCCTTCTGACACAAACTGGGGCCAACGTCCTGACTTTC
>TRBJ2-3|few|TRBV5-1|TRBD2
CASSRPPGLSGKVTDTQYF
TGCGCCAGCAGCCGACCCCCTGGCCTTAGCGGGAAAGTCACAGATACGCAGTATTTT
>TRBJ2-3|-|TRBV12-5|TRBD2
CASGPSGGQGTQYF
TGTGCTAGTGGTCCAAGCGGGGGCCAGGGTACGCAGTATTTT
>TRBJ2-7|-|TRBV5-1|-
CASSQNRVLREQYF
TGCGCCAGCAGCCAGAACAGGGTGTTGCGGGAGCAGTACTTC
>TRBJ1-2|-|TRBV10-3|TRBD1
CAISAQATGSNYGYTF
TGTGCCATCAGTGCCCAAGCGACAGGGTCGAACTATGGCTACACCTTC
>TRBJ2-2|-|TRBV29-1|-
CSVVLGSRAGGELFF
TGCAGCGTCGTTCTTGGGAGTCGGGCGGGCGGGGAGCTGTTTTTT
>TRBJ2-7|-|TRBV7-8|-
CASSFDTPPYEQYF
TGTGCCAGCAGCTTCGACACCCCGCCCTACGAGCAGTACTTC
>TRBJ1-2|-|TRBV18|TRBD1
CASSPGTDARGGYTF
TGTGCCAGCTCACCAGGGACAGATGCTAGAGGTGGCTACACCTTC
>TRBJ2-1|-|TRBV27|-
CAVRRRIDNEQFF
TGTGCCGTTCGGAGGCGGATCGACAATGAGCAGTTCTTC
>TRBJ2-1|-|TRBV9|-
CASSVGLPPTYNEQFF
TGTGCCAGCAGCGTAGGACTCCCTCCCACCTACAATGAGCAGTTCTTC
>TRBJ1-6|once|TRBV27|-
CASSLTTAAGPLHF
TGTGCCAGCAGCCTAACGACCGCCGCCGGGCCCCTCCACTTT
>TRBJ2-3|-|TRBV2|TRBD2
CASSEAGTSVYLDTQYF
TGTGCCAGCAGTGAAGCAGGGACTAGCGTTTACCTAGATACGCAGTATTTT
>TRBJ2-1|-|TRBV5-4|TRBD2
CASSLGDARGRSEQFF
TGTGCCAGCAGCTTGGGGGACGCGCGGGGGAGAAGTGAGCAGTTCTTC
>TRBJ2-5|-|TRBV7-6|-
CASSQDTGRQETQYF
TGTGCCAGCAGCCAAGACACAGGTAGACAAGAGACCCAGTACTTC
>TRBJ2-5|-|TRBV5-1|TRBD2
CASSRTSGGQTQYF
TGCGCCAGCAGCCGAACTAGCGGGGGACAGACCCAGTACTTC
>TRBJ1-1|-|TRBV7-9|-
CASSSGVLAAFF
TGTGCCAGCAGCTCGGGGGTTCTGGCAGCTTTCTTT
>TRBJ2-3|-|TRBV7-3|TRBD2
CASSLGGLGSTDTQYF
TGTGCCAGCAGCTTAGGGGGACTAGGGAGCACAGATACGCAGTATTTT
>TRBJ2-2|-|TRBV28|TRBD2
CASSLWKLAGGPGELFF
TGTGCCAGCAGTTTATGGAAACTAGCGGGAGGGCCCGGGGAGCTGTTTTTT
>TRBJ2-7|-|TRBV7-8|TRBD2
CASSSLRLAGVHEQYF
TGTGCCAGCAGCTCTCTCCGGCTAGCGGGGGTCCACGAGCAGTACTTC
>TRBJ2-7|-|TRBV5-1|-
CASSSPSRGFTYEQYF
TGCGCCAGCAGCTCCCCCTCCAGGGGTTTCACCTACGAGCAGTACTTC
>TRBJ2-4|-|TRBV5-1|TRBD2
CASSLNPGLAGGRGNIQYF
TGCGCCAGCAGCTTGAACCCGGGACTAGCGGGAGGAAGGGGAAACATTCAGTACTTC
>TRBJ1-4|-|TRBV5-5|TRBD1
CASSYTGGSEKLFF
TGTGCCAGCAGCTACACAGGGGGCAGTGAAAAACTGTTTTTT